The clone carrying this T cell receptor (beta chain) appeared a few times. Its antigen remains unidentified. The data belong to a study of identical twins. TCRdb re-derived calls from the 5' RACE reads in MiXCR, one entry per CDR3 protein. The profile shows 1,800,000 or so distinct CDR3 sequences, 32% of them singletons. After removal of 7 bases from V and 2 bases from J, the junction contained 6 bases not matched to a gene. The germline gives CDR1 ENHRY, CDR2 SYGVKD. The CDR3 extends over 14 amino acids. Study observations and caveats: There was more out-of-frame TCR alpha sharing in monozygotic twins than models estimated.

Sample: cord blood. The clonotype originates from a newborn girl in good health. The gene calls are TRBV10-3 and TRBJ2-7; 9 bases are a match to TRBD1. CDR3 region: CAINRQGVPYEQYF. The CDR3 nucleotides are TGTGCCATCAACCGACAGGGGGTCCCCTACGAGCAGTACTTC.